The 10 T cell receptor beta chains presented below share a single source sample, sequenced in a study of cytomegalovirus exposure and HLA in healthy donors. In the PCR, 60 Vbeta and 13 Jbeta primers were used. The table came from immunoSEQ multiplex PCR; TCRdb's copy has only in-frame clones and leaves some out. Among nearly 95,000 clones listed, about four fifths were seen once. Sequenced input: PBMCs. The receptor set was obtained from a woman aged 40-49 years in good health and CMV-seronegative.

This clone was counted a few times. The chain is built from TRBV4-3 and TRBJ1-3; D remains ambiguous. V gave up 2 bases and J gave up 0 bases, with 8 bases separating them. CDR3 length equals 15 residues. The germline V gene encodes CDR1 LGHNA and CDR2 YSLEER. This CDR3 reads CASSQLGSSGNTIYF. DNA for the CDR3: TGCGCCAGCAGCCAACTAGGGAGCTCTGGAAACACCATATATTTT.

V is TRBV14 and J is TRBJ1-1; D gene ambiguous. There are 13 residues in the CDR3. The germline V and J ends were trimmed by 4 bases and 5 bases, with 11 bases remaining between them. Germline lookup yields CDR1 SGHDN and CDR2 FVKESK. The CDR3 region is CASSPRAGTEAFF. DNA for the CDR3: TGTGCCAGCAGCCCAAGAGCAGGAACTGAAGCTTTCTTT.

The chain carries TRBV4-3 and TRBJ2-3; no firm D call. With 1 base removed from V and 0 bases from J, the gap between germline ends came to 11 bases. Germline values: CDR1 LGHNA, CDR2 YSLEER. The CDR3 has 16 amino acids. The CDR3 here is CASSQVSGFSTDTQYF. The DNA of the CDR3 is TGCGCCAGCAGCCAAGTTTCCGGGTTTAGCACAGATACGCAGTATTTT.

CDR3 loop: CASSVRDRDYEQYF. DNA of the CDR3: TGTGCCAGCAGTGTCAGGGACAGGGACTACGAGCAGTACTTC. The gene calls are TRBV6-1 and TRBJ2-7; the match to TRBD1 covers 9 bases. With V trimmed by 4 bases and J by 3 bases, 4 bases remained unmatched. Looked up from germline, CDR1 is MNHNS and CDR2 is SASEGT. The CDR3 contains 14 residues.

The J gene is TRBJ1-1, the V gene TRBV6-6; 8 nucleotides align to TRBD1. The junction had 10 bases not matched to a gene; V was cut back by 7 bases and J by 3 bases. This CDR3 has 15 amino acids. Germline V CDR1 and CDR2: MNHNY, SVGAGI (reference sequence). The CDR3 loop is CASTQGARVDTEAFF. The CDR3 nucleotides are TGTGCCAGCACCCAGGGGGCGCGAGTGGACACTGAAGCTTTCTTT.

This sequence joins TRBV9 and TRBJ2-4, with TRBD2 identical over 10 bases. V gave up 1 base and J gave up 4 bases; unmatched junction bases: 2. The length of the CDR3 is 15 residues. Germline V CDR1 and CDR2: SGDLS, YYNGEE. CDR3 region: CASSVTSGAKNIQYF. For the CDR3, the DNA is TGTGCCAGCAGCGTAACTAGCGGGGCAAAAAACATTCAGTACTTC.

The chain employs TRBV5-6 and TRBJ1-2, with a possible D match to TRBD1 (6 bases). The CDR3 has 14 amino acids. The germline V gene encodes CDR1 SGHDT and CDR2 YYEEEE. The germline V and J ends were trimmed by 4 bases and 2 bases, with 12 bases remaining between them. As DNA, the CDR3 is TGTGCCAGCAGCCGGGACACGAAGAACTATGGCTACACCTTC. Protein: CASSRDTKNYGYTF.

This clone has only one observation. The chain employs TRBV6-5 and TRBJ2-3; 8 bases are a match to TRBD2. The junction had 4 bases not matched to a gene; V was cut back by 2 bases and J by 3 bases. This CDR3 is built from 15 residues. Germline-derived CDR1 and CDR2 are MNHEY and SVGAGI. CDR3 loop: CASSYQSGGTDTQYF. The CDR3 bases are TGTGCCAGCAGTTACCAGAGCGGGGGTACAGATACGCAGTATTTT.

This clone has a handful of counts. The J gene is TRBJ1-1, the V gene TRBV29-1; TRBD1 is a possible D gene (6 bases). CDR1 SQVTM and CDR2 ANQGSEA come from the germline V gene. This CDR3 comprises 17 residues. V lost 3 bases, J lost 0 bases, and 20 bases lay in between. CDR3 nucleotide sequence: TGCAGCGTTGAGCGCGACAGGATAGATCGAATGAACACTGAAGCTTTCTTT. Its protein is CSVERDRIDRMNTEAFF. Full variable domain (remainder filled in from reference TRBV29-1 and TRBJ1-1): SAVISQKPSRDICQRGTSLTIQCQVDSQVTMMFWYRQQPGQSLTLIATANQGSEATYESGFVIDKFPISRPNLTFSTLTVSNMSPEDSSIYLCSVERDRIDRMNTEAFFGQGTRLTVV.

There are a few counts of this clone. DNA for the CDR3: TGCGCCAGCAGCCAAGCTTACAGGGGGCAAGAGACCCAGTACTTC. It is translated as CASSQAYRGQETQYF. This chain links TRBV4-3 with TRBJ2-5; 8 nucleotides match TRBD1. From germline, CDR1 is LGHNA and CDR2 YSLEER. The CDR3 totals 15 residues. The V gene end was trimmed by 1 base and the J gene end by 2 bases; junction bases not matched to a gene: 3.